This TCR beta chain was recorded in a study of blood T cell repertoires in COVID-19. At the level of the study: COVID-19 samples from acute and convalescent phases originated in the United States, Italy and Spain. Sample material is recorded as cDNA or gDNA derived from T cells, B-cell-depleted T cells, or PBMCs.

The CDR3 length is 13 residues. Between the trimmed V and J ends, which lost 4 bases and 3 bases, there was a span of 9 bases. The germline gives CDR1 SGHTA, CDR2 FQGTGA. Under the authors' procedure: Reference gene primers were amplified, and this amplification served to estimate nucleated cell counts. Produced via immunoSEQ multiplex PCR; TCRdb's table is partial and in-frame only. Clonal size and the V and J genes are those of that table, whereas D and trimming came from the DNA. The sample holds 50,000 to 60,000 clones, around 87% seen once. Sequencing was done on a sample of peripheral blood. The rearrangement joins TRBV7-3 to TRBJ2-5; D might be TRBD1 (6 bases). The source of this sequence is a human donor with active COVID-19. The donor label of this sample is uncertain. CDR3 sequence: CASSSGVEETQYF. The CDR3 nucleotides read TGTGCCAGCAGCTCAGGGGTAGAAGAGACCCAGTACTTC.